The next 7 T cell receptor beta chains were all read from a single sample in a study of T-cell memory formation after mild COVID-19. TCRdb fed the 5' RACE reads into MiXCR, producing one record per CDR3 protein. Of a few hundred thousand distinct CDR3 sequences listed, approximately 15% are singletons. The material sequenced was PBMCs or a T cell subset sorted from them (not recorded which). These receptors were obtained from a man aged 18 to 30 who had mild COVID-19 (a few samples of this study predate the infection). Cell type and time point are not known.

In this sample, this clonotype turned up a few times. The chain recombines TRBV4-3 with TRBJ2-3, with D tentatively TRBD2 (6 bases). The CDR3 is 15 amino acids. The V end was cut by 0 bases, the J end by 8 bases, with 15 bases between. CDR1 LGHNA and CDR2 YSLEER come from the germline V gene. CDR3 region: CASSQEGTPPGTQYF. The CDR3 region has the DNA TGCGCCAGCAGCCAAGAAGGGACTCCCCCGGGTACGCAGTATTTT.

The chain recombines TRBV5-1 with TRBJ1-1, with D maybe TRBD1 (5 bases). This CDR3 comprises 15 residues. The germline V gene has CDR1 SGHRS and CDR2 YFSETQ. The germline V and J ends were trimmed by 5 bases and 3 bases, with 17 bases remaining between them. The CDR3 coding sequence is TGCGCCAGCAGTAGAGGGGAGTCGGTATACACTGAAGCTTTCTTT. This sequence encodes CASSRGESVYTEAFF.

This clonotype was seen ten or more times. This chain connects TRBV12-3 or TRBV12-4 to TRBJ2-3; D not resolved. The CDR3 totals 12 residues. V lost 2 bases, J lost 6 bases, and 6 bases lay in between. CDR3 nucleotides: TGTGCCAGCAGTTTACTATCCGATACGCAGTATTTT. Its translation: CASSLLSDTQYF.

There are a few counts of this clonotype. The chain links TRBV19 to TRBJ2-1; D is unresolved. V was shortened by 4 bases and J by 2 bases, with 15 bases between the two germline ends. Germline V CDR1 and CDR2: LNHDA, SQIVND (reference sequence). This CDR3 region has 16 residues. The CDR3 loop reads CASSRLGASPYNEQFF. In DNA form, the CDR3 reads TGTGCCAGTAGTAGGCTCGGAGCGAGCCCCTACAATGAGCAGTTCTTC.

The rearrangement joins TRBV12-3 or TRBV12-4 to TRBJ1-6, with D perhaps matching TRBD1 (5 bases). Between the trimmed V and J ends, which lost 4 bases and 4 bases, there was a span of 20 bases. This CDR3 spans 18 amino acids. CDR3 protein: CASSSPLDQGRYNSPLHF. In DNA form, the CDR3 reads TGTGCCAGCAGTTCCCCACTCGATCAGGGCCGTTATAATTCACCCCTCCACTTT.

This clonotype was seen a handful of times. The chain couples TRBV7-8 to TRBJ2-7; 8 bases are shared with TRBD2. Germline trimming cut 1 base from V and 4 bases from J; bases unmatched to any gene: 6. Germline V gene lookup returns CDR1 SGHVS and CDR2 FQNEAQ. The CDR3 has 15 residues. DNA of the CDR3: TGTGCCAGCAGCTTAGAGTGGCGGGGGGAATACGAGCAGTACGTC. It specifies CASSLEWRGEYEQYV.

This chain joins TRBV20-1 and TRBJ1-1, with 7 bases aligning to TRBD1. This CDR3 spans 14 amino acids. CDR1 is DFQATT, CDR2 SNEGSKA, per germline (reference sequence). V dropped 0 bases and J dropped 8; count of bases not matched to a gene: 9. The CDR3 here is CSARDYMRDSEAFF. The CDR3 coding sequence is TGCAGTGCTAGAGATTATATGAGGGACAGCGAAGCTTTCTTT.